The source of this T cell receptor beta chain is a study of read filtering for tumor transcriptome and immune sequencing. Trimming took 6 bases from V and 3 from J, leaving 23 bases between them. The CDR3 totals 17 residues. Germline-derived CDR1 and CDR2 are KGHSH and LQKENI. The sample holds many counts of this clonotype. The library was built from roughly 400 ng RNA with molecular barcoded adaptors for alpha/delta and beta/gamma chains. One entry per CDR3 protein results from TCRdb running MiXCR on the reads. Of 130,000 or so distinct CDR3 sequences in the sample, approximately 13% are singletons; the top ten hold 7.5% to 10%.

Sequencing was performed on a population of CD138-negative cells sorted from bone marrow. The receptor's source is a donor at least 40 years old with multiple myeloma. The genes are TRBV18 and TRBJ1-2; no clear D. The CDR3 reads CASSQWLGGLGDYGYTF. CDR3 coding DNA: TGTGCCAGCTCGCAGTGGCTTGGAGGGCTCGGAGACTATGGCTACACCTTC.